This T cell receptor (beta chain) is drawn from a study of cytomegalovirus exposure and HLA in healthy donors. TCRdb's table, derived via immunoSEQ multiplex PCR, lists solely in-frame clones and lacks some. This table has about 110,000 clones, 88% appearing once. V was shortened by 7 bases and J by 2 bases, with 15 bases between the two germline ends. The germline gives CDR1 MNHNY, CDR2 SVGAGI (reference sequence). The CDR3 is 14 residues long. This sequence was found in a woman in her 30s in good health and CMV-seropositive. Input material: PBMCs. The chain joins TRBV6-6 to TRBJ2-7; possibly TRBD2 for D (6 bases). CDR3 in amino acids: CASNLGGSTYEQYF. The CDR3 coding sequence is TGTGCCAGCAACCTCGGGGGTTCCACCTACGAGCAGTACTTC.